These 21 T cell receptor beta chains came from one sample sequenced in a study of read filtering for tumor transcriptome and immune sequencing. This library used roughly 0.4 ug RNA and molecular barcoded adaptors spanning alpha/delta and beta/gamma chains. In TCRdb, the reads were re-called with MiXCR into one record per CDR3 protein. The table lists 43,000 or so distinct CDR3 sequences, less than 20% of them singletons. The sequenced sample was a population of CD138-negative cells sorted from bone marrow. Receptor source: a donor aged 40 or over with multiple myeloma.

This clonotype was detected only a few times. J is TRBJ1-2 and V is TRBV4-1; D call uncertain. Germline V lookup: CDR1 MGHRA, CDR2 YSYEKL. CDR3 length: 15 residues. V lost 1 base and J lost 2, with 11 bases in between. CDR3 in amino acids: CASSQVLGTNYGYTF. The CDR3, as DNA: TGCGCCAGCAGCCAAGTATTAGGCACCAACTATGGCTACACCTTC.

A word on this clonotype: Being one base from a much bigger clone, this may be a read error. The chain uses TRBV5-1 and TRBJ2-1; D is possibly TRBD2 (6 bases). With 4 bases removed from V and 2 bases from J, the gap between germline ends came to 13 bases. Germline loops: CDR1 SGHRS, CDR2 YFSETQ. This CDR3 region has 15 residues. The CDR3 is CASSGGTPPYNEQFF. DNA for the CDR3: TGCGCCAGCAGCGGAGGGACTCCGCCCTACAATGAGCAGTTCTTC.

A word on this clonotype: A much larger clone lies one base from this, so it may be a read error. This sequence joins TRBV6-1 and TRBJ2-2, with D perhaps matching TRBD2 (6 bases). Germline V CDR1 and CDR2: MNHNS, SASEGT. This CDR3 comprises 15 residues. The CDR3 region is CASSEAIRGTGELLF. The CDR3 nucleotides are TGTGCCAGCAGTGAAGCGATCCGCGGGACCGGGGAGCTGCTTTTT.

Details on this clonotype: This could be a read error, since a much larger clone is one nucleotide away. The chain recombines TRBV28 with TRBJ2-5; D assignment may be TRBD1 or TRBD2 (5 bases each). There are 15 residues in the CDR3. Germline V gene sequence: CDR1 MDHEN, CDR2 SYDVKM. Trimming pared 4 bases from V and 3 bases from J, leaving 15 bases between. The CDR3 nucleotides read TGTGCCAGCAGTTCTCCCGGGACGAAAAAAGAGACCCAGTACTTC. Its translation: CASSSPGTKKETQYF.

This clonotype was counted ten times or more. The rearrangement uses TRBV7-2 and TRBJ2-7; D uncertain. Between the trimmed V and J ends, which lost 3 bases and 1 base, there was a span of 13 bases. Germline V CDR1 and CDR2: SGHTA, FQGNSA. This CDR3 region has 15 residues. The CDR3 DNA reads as TGTGCCAGCAGCTTTAATTCCGTGGGTTCCTACGAGCAGTACTTC. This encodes CASSFNSVGSYEQYF.

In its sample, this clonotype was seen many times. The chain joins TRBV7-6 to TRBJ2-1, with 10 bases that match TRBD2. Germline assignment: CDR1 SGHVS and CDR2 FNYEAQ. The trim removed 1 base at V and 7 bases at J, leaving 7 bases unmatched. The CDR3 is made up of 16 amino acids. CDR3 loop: CASSLVSLAGVNEQFF. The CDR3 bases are TGTGCCAGCAGCTTAGTGAGCCTAGCGGGAGTAAATGAGCAGTTCTTC. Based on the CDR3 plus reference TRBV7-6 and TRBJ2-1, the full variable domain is GAGVSQSPRYKVTKRGQDVALRCDPISGHVSLYWYRQALGQGPEFLTYFNYEAQQDKSGLPNDRFSAERPEGSISTLTIQRTEQRDSAMYRCASSLVSLAGVNEQFFGPGTRLTVL.

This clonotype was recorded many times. The CDR3 DNA reads as TGTGCCAGCAGTACCGCGGGACAGGATACCTCTGGGGCCAACGTCCTGACTTTC. It translates to CASSTAGQDTSGANVLTF. V gene TRBV28 combines with J gene TRBJ2-6; 8 nucleotides line up with TRBD1. V shed 5 bases and J 0 bases; nucleotides not matched to a gene: 9. Germline CDR1 and CDR2: MDHEN and SYDVKM. This CDR3 contains 18 residues.

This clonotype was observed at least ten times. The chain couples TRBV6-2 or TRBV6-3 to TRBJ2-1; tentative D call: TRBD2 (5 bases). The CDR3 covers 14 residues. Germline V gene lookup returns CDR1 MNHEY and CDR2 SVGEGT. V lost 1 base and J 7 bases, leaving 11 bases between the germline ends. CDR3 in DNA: TGTGCCAGCAGTTACTTAAGCGGAGGAAATGAGCAGTTCTTC. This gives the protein CASSYLSGGNEQFF.

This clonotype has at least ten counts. The CDR3 region has the DNA TGTGCCAGCAGCCTCTTGACAGGGGGCTCTGAGCAGTTCTTC. It yields the protein CASSLLTGGSEQFF. This chain connects TRBV7-2 to TRBJ2-1; 10 bases match TRBD1. V was clipped by 5 bases and J by 9 bases; unmatched bases: 7. This CDR3 has 14 residues. Germline CDR1 is SGHTA and CDR2 is FQGNSA.

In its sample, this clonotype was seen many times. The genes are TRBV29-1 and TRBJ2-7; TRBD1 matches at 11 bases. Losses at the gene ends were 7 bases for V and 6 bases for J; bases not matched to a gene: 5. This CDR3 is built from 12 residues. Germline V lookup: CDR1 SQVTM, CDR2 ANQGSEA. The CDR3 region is CSAGQGAGEQYF. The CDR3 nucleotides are TGCAGCGCCGGACAGGGGGCGGGCGAGCAGTACTTC.

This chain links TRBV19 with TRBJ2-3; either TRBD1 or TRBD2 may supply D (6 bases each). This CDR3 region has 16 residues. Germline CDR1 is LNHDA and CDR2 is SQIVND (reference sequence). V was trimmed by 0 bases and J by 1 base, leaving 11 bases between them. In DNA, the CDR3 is TGTGCCAGTAGTATAGAGGGGGGCGCGGGCACAGATACGCAGTATTTT. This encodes CASSIEGGAGTDTQYF.

Here the CDR3 reads CASSPGGGANTGELFF. CDR3 sequence (DNA): TGTGCCAGCAGCCCAGGCGGGGGCGCGAACACCGGGGAGCTGTTTTTT. This chain connects TRBV28 to TRBJ2-2, with a tentative D call TRBD2 (7 bases). The CDR3 covers 16 residues. V was trimmed by 6 bases and J by 0 bases, leaving 14 bases between them. Germline V gives CDR1 MDHEN, CDR2 SYDVKM.

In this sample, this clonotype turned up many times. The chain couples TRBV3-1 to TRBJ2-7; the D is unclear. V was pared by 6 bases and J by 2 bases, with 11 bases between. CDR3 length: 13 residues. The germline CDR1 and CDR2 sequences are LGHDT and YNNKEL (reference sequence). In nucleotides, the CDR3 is TGTGCCAGCAGTGAGGCCGGACCCTACGAGCAGTACTTC. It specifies CASSEAGPYEQYF.

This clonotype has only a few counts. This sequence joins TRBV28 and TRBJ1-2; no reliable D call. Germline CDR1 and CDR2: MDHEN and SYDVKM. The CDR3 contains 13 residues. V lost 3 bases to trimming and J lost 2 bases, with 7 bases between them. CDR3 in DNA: TGTGCCAGCAGTTTTCCGGCAAACTATGGCTACACCTTC. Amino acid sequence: CASSFPANYGYTF.

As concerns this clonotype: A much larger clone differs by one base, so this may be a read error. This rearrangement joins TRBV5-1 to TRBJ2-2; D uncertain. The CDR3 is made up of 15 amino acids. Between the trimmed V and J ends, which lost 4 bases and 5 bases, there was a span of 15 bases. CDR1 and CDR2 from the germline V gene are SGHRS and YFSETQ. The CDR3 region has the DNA TGCGCCAGCAGCCCGAGCGCAGCAGAAACCGGGGAGCTGTTTTTT. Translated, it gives CASSPSAAETGELFF.

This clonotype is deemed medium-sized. The CDR3 coding sequence is TGTGCCAGCAGTATATCTAGGTTTCTTGAGCAGTTCTTC. Translating it yields CASSISRFLEQFF. The chain recombines TRBV28 with TRBJ2-1; D remains unclear. The CDR3 extends over 13 amino acids. V lost 5 bases to trimming and J lost 9 bases, with 14 bases between them. Looked up from germline, CDR1 is MDHEN and CDR2 is SYDVKM. Full variable domain (missing parts from reference TRBV28 and TRBJ2-1): DVKVTQSSRYLVKRTGEKVFLECVQDMDHENMFWYRQDPGLGLRLIYFSYDVKMKEKGDIPEGYSVSREKKERFSLILESASTNQTSMYLCASSISRFLEQFFGPGTRLTVL.

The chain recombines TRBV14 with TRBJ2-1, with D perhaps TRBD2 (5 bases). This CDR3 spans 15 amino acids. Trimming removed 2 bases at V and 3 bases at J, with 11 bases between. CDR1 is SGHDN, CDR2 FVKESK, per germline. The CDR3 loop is CASSQSPSSYNEQFF. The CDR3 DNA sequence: TGTGCCAGCAGCCAAAGTCCTAGCAGCTACAATGAGCAGTTCTTC. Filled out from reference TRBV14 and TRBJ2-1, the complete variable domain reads EAGVTQFPSHSVIEKGQTVTLRCDPISGHDNLYWYRRVMGKEIKFLLHFVKESKQDESGMPNNRFLAERTGGTYSTLKVQPAELEDSGVYFCASSQSPSSYNEQFFGPGTRLTVL.

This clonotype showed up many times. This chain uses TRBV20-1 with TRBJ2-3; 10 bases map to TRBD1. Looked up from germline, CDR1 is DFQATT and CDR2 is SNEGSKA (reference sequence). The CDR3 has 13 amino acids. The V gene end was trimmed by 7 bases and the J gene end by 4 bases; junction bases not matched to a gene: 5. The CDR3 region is CSVNDRGPDTQYF. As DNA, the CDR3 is TGCAGTGTAAACGACAGGGGGCCAGATACGCAGTATTTT.

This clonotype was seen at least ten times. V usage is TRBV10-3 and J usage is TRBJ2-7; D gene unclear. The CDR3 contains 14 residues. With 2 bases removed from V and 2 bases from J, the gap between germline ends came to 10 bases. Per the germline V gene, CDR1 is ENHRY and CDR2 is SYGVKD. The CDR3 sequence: CAISEQGYTYEQYF. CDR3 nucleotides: TGTGCCATCAGTGAGCAAGGATACACCTACGAGCAGTACTTC.

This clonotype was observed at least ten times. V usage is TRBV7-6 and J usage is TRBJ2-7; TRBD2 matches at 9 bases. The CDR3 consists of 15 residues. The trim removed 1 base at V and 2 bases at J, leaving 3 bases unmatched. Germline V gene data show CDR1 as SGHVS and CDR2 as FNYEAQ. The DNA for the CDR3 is TGTGCCAGCAGCTTAGGGACTAGCGTCCCCTACGAGCAGTACTTC. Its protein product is CASSLGTSVPYEQYF.

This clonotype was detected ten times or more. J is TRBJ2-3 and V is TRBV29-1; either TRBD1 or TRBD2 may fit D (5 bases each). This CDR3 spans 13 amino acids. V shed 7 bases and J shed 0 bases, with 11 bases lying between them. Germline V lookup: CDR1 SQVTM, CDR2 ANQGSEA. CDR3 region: CSAQGPSTDTQYF. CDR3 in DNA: TGCAGCGCCCAGGGACCTAGCACAGATACGCAGTATTTT.